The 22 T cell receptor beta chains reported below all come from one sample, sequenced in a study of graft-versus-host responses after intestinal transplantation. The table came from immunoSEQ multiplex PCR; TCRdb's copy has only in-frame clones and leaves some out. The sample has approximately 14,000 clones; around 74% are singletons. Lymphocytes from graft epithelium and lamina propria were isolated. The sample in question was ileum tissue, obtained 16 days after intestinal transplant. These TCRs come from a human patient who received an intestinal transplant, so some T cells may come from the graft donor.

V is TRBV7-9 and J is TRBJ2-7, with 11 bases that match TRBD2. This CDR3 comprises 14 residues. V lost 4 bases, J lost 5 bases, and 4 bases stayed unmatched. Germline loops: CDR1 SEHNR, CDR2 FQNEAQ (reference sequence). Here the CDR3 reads CASSSRLAGNEQYF. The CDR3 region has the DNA TGTGCCAGCAGCTCCCGACTAGCGGGGAACGAGCAGTACTTC. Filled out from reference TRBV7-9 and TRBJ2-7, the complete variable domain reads DTGVSQNPRHKITKRGQNVTFRCDPISEHNRLYWYRQTLGQGPEFLTYFQNEAQLEKSRLLSDRFSAERPKGSFSTLEIQRTEQGDSAMYLCASSSRLAGNEQYFGPGTRLTVT.

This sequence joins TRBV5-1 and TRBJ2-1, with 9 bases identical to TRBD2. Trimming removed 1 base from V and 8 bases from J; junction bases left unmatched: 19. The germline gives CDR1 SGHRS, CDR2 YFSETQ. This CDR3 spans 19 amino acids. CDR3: CASSLWYFLAGPLDDEQFF. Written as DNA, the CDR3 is TGCGCCAGCAGCTTGTGGTATTTCCTAGCGGGACCTCTAGACGATGAGCAGTTCTTC.

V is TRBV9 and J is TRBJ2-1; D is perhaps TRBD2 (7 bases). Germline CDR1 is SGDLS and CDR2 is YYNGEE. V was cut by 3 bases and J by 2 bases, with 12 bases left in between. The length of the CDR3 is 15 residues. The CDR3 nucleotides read TGTGCCAGCAGCGAGGGGGGGAACGCCTACAATGAGCAGTTCTTC. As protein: CASSEGGNAYNEQFF.

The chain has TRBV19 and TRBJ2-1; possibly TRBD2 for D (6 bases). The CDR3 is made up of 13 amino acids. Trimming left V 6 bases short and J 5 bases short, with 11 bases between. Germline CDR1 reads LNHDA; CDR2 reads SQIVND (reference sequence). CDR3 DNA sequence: TGTGCCAGTAGCCCGGGACTGAACAATGAGCAGTTCTTC. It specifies CASSPGLNNEQFF.

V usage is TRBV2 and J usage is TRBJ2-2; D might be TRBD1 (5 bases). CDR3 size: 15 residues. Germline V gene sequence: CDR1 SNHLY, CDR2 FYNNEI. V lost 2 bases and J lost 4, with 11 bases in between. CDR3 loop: CASSEWNRPTGELFF. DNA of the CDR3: TGTGCCAGCAGTGAATGGAACAGGCCCACCGGGGAGCTGTTTTTT.

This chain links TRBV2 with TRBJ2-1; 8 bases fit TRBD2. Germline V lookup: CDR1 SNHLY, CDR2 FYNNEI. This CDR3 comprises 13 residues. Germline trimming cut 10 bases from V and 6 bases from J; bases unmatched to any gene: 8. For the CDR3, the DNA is TGTGCCACAAGCGGGAGTTTTATCAATGAGCAGTTCTTC. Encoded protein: CATSGSFINEQFF.

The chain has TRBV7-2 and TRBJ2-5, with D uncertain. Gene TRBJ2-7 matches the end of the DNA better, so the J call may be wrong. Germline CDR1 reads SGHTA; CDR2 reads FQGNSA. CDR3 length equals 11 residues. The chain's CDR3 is CASSPSYEQYF. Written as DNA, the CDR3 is TGTGCCAGCAGCCCTAGCTACGAGCAGTACTTC.

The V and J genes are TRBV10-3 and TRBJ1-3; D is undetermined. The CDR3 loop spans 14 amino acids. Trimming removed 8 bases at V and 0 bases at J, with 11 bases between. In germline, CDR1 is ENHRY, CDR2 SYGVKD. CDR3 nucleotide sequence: TGTGCCATCCAGGAGGGCTTCTCTGGAAACACCATATATTTT. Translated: CAIQEGFSGNTIYF.

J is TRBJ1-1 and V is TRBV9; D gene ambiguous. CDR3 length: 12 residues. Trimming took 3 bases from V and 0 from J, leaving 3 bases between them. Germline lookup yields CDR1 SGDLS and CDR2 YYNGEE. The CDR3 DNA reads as TGTGCCAGCAGCGGCGTGAACACTGAAGCTTTCTTT. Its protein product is CASSGVNTEAFF.

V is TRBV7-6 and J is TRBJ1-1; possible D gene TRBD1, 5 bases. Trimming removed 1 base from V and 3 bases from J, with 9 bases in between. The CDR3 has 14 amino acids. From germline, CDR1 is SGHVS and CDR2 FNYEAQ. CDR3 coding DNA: TGTGCCAGCAGCTTAGTCAGGGAATACACTGAAGCTTTCTTT. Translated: CASSLVREYTEAFF. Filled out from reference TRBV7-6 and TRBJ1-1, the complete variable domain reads GAGVSQSPRYKVTKRGQDVALRCDPISGHVSLYWYRQALGQGPEFLTYFNYEAQQDKSGLPNDRFSAERPEGSISTLTIQRTEQRDSAMYRCASSLVREYTEAFFGQGTRLTVV.

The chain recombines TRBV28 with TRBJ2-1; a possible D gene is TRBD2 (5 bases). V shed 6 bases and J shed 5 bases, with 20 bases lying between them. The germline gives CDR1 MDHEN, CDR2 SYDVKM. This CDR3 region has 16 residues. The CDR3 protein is CASSQNEWTDHNEQFF. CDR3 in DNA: TGTGCCAGCAGCCAAAACGAGTGGACTGATCACAATGAGCAGTTCTTC.

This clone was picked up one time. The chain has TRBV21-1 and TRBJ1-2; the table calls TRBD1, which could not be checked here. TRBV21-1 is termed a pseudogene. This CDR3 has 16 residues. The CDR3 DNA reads TGTGCCAGCAGCAGGATGCCAGGGCGAGCTAACTATGGCTACACCTTC. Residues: CASSRMPGRANYGYTF.

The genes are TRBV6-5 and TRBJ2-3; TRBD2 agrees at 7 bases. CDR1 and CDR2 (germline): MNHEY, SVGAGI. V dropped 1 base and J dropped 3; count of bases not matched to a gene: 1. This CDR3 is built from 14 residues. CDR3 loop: CASSYYGGTDTQYF. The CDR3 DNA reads TGTGCCAGCAGTTACTACGGGGGGACAGATACGCAGTATTTT.

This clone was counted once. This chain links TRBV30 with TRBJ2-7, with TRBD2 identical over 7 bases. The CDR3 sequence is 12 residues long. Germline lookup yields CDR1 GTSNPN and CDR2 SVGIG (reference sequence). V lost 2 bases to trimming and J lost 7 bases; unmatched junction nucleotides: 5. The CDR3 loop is CAWSRGGVEQYF. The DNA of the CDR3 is TGTGCCTGGAGTCGCGGGGGAGTTGAGCAGTACTTC.

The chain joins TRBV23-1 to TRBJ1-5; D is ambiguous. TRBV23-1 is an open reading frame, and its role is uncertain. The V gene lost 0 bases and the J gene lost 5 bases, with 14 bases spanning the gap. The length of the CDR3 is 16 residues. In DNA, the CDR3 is TGCGCCAGCAGTCAATCGGGCCGCAGAATTTATCAGCCCCAGCATTTT. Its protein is CASSQSGRRIYQPQHF.

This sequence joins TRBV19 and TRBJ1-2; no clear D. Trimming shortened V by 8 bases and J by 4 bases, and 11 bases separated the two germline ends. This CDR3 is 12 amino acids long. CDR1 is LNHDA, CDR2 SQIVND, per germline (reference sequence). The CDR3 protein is CASVAGSYGYTF. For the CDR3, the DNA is TGTGCCAGTGTCGCAGGCTCCTATGGCTACACCTTC.

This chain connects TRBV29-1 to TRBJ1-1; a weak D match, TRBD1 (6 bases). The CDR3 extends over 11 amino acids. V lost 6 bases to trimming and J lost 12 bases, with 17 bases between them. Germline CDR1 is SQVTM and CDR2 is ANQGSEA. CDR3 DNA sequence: TGCAGCGTCCAAATTCAGGGGTTACCTTTCTTT. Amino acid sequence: CSVQIQGLPFF. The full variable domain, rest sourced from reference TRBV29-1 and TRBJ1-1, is SAVISQKPSRDICQRGTSLTIQCQVDSQVTMMFWYRQQPGQSLTLIATANQGSEATYESGFVIDKFPISRPNLTFSTLTVSNMSPEDSSIYLCSVQIQGLPFFGQGTRLTVV.

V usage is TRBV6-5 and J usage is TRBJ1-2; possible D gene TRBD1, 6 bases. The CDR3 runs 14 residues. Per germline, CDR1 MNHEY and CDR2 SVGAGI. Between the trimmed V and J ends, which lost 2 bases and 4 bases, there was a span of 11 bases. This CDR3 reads CASSYGQGSYGYTF. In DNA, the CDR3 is TGTGCCAGCAGTTACGGGCAGGGGAGCTATGGCTACACCTTC.

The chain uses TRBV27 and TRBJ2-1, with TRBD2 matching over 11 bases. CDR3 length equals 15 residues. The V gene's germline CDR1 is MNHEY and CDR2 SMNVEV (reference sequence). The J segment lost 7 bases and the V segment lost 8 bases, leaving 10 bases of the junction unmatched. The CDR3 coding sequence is TGTGCCAGCTCTTTGGTAGCGGGAGGGCTGAATGAGCAGTTCTTC. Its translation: CASSLVAGGLNEQFF.

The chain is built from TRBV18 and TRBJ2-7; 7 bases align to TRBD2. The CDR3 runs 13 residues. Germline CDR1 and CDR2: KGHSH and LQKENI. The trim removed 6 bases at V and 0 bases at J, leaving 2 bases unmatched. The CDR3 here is CASSLADSYEQYF. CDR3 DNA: TGTGCCAGCTCCCTAGCGGACTCCTACGAGCAGTACTTC.

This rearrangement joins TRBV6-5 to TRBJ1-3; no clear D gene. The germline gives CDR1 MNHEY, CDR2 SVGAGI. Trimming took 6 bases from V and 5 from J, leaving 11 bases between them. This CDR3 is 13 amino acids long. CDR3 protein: CASRDPGRNTIYF. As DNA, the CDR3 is TGTGCCAGCAGAGACCCGGGGAGAAACACCATATATTTT.

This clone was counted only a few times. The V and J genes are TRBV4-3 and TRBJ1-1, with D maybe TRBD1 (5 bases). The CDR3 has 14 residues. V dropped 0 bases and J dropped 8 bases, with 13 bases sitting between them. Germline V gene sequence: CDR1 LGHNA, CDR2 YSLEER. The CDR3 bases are TGCGCCAGCAGCCAAGATTGGGAGGGGCGGGAAGCTTTCTTT. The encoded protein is CASSQDWEGREAFF.